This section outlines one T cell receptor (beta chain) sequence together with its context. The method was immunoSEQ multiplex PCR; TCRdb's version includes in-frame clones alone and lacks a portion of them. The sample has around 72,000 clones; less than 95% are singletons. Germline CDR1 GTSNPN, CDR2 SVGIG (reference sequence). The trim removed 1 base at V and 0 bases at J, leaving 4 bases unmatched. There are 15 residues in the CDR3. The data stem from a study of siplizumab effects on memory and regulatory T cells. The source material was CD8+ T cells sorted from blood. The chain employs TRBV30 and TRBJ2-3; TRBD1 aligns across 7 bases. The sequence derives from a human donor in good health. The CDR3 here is CAWSDTGVSTDTQYF. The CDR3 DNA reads TGTGCCTGGAGTGATACAGGGGTTAGCACAGATACGCAGTATTTT.